This T cell receptor beta chain appears in the sequencing data of a study of blood T cells in healthy people across ages. This CDR3 region has 14 residues. Then a second PCR, running about 6 to 12 cycles, was carried out with a sample-barcoded 5' primer and a J-beta primer mix. TCRdb re-called the 5' RACE reads with MiXCR, one entry per CDR3 protein. The sample records 1.5 million to 1.8 million distinct CDR3 sequences, roughly 43% being singletons. This TCR was recovered from a woman aged 18-30 years in good health. The chain has TRBV12-3 or TRBV12-4 and TRBJ2-7; no reliable D call. TRBJ2-5 matches the DNA end more closely, so the J call is doubtful. The specimen was blood. CDR3 protein: CASRARVVQETQYF. CDR3 coding DNA: TGTGCCAGCAGGGCCCGGGTGGTCCAAGAGACCCAGTACTTC.